These 32 T cell receptor beta chains were all obtained from the same sample, sequenced in a study of monozygotic twins with inflammatory bowel disease. From its re-call of the 5' RACE reads, TCRdb lists each CDR3 protein once, without DNA. The sample includes approximately 400,000 distinct CDR3 sequences. Sequencing was performed on blood. All receptors derive from a human donor with ulcerative colitis or Crohn's disease, or a healthy co-twin of an affected twin (not recorded which).

The chain links TRBV6-1 to TRBJ1-1. CDR3 length: 13 residues. CDR1 is MNHNS and CDR2 is SASEGT in the germline V gene. The CDR3 region is CASPGPTNTEAFF.

V gene TRBV7-8 combines with J gene TRBJ2-7; TCRdb selects TRBD1, and the lack of DNA leaves this call unchecked. In germline, CDR1 is SGHVS, CDR2 FQNEAQ. The CDR3 contains 17 residues. The CDR3 loop is CASSRTGFGPDSYEQYF.

The chain combines TRBV5-4 with TRBJ2-3; the TCRdb call, TRBD1, lacks DNA for checking. Germline V gene sequence: CDR1 SGHNT, CDR2 YYREEE (reference sequence). The CDR3 has 16 residues. The CDR3 is CASSLGGTGIIDTQYF.

The chain recombines TRBV19 with TRBJ1-3. In germline, CDR1 is LNHDA, CDR2 SQIVND (reference sequence). This CDR3 is built from 15 residues. The CDR3 loop reads CASSFGIFSGNTIYF.

The chain carries TRBV5-1 and TRBJ2-3; lacking DNA, the TRBD2 call made by TCRdb goes unchecked. This CDR3 is built from 15 residues. Germline loops: CDR1 SGHRS, CDR2 YFSETQ. CDR3 loop: CASRFERGSTDTQYF.

The chain has TRBV6-5 and TRBJ2-3; TCRdb's assignment of TRBD2 cannot be checked, as there is no DNA. This CDR3 has 19 amino acids. Germline assignment: CDR1 MNHEY and CDR2 SVGAGI. The CDR3 loop is CASSYSNLPGGGAGDTQYF.

This chain joins TRBV11-2 and TRBJ1-2. The length of the CDR3 is 12 residues. Germline CDR1 and CDR2: SGHAT and FQNNGV. CDR3 in amino acids: CASSLPPTGYTF.

The rearrangement uses TRBV3-1 and TRBJ1-2; TCRdb selects TRBD1, and the lack of DNA leaves this call unchecked. This CDR3 is built from 16 residues. The germline gives CDR1 LGHDT, CDR2 YNNKEL (reference sequence). This chain's CDR3 is CASSQERGTGAYGYTF.

The CDR3 sequence: CAWTPAPATANQPQHF. The rearrangement joins TRBV30 to TRBJ1-5; checking the TCRdb D call of TRBD1 is not possible without DNA. Per germline, CDR1 GTSNPN and CDR2 SVGIG (reference sequence). The CDR3 covers 16 residues.

The chain combines TRBV6-4 with TRBJ2-3; the D gene TCRdb calls, TRBD1, cannot be checked with no DNA. Germline V gives CDR1 MRHNA, CDR2 SNTAGT. The CDR3 has 14 residues. This CDR3 is CASGEGRDTDTQYF.

This rearrangement joins TRBV2 to TRBJ2-5; TCRdb outputs TRBD2, but without DNA this stays unchecked. Per the germline V gene, CDR1 is SNHLY and CDR2 is FYNNEI. The CDR3 sequence is 13 residues long. The CDR3 is CASSRLVVETQYF.

The chain links TRBV5-4 to TRBJ2-7; TCRdb picks TRBD1, but there is no DNA to check that call. The CDR3 has 14 residues. Germline CDR1 is SGHNT and CDR2 is YYREEE (reference sequence). CDR3 residues: CASSPRAATYEQYF.

The chain links TRBV15 to TRBJ2-7; the D call of TRBD2 rests on TCRdb alone, since no DNA is present to check it. Germline CDR1 LNHNV, CDR2 YYDKDF (reference sequence). The CDR3 runs to 15 residues. The CDR3 sequence is CATSRDKAGFYEQYF.

This chain links TRBV5-4 with TRBJ2-5; TCRdb returns TRBD2, unconfirmable since there is no DNA. The CDR3 has 16 residues. Germline V gene lookup returns CDR1 SGHNT and CDR2 YYREEE (reference sequence). CDR3 region: CASSLRKGLALETQYF.

The chain carries TRBV10-3 and TRBJ2-5. The CDR3 is 11 amino acids. Germline lookup yields CDR1 ENHRY and CDR2 SYGVKD. The CDR3 sequence: CAISDGQTQYF.

The gene calls are TRBV20-1 and TRBJ1-3; as DNA is missing, the TRBD1 call by TCRdb cannot be tested. This CDR3 has 14 residues. From germline, CDR1 is DFQATT and CDR2 SNEGSKA (reference sequence). This CDR3 is CSTTPLNSGNTIYF.

The V and J genes are TRBV5-1 and TRBJ2-3; there is no DNA to check the TCRdb D call of TRBD2. The CDR3 contains 14 residues. Germline CDR1 is SGHRS and CDR2 is YFSETQ. CDR3 loop: CASTRTTGSFAQYF.

The CDR3 protein is CASSPPPQEKLFF. The chain has TRBV12-3 or TRBV12-4 and TRBJ1-4; the TCRdb call, TRBD1, lacks DNA for checking. This CDR3 contains 13 residues.

This chain joins TRBV12-3 or TRBV12-4 and TRBJ1-6; the D gene TCRdb calls, TRBD1, cannot be checked with no DNA. The CDR3 totals 15 residues. CDR3 amino acids: CASSFSTGVNSPLHF.

This chain's CDR3 is CASSQTRDPGHKQFF. The chain employs TRBV4-3 and TRBJ2-1; there is no DNA to check the TCRdb D call of TRBD1. The CDR3 spans 15 residues. Germline V gives CDR1 LGHNA, CDR2 YSLEER.

The V call is TRBV25-1, the J call TRBJ1-4. Germline loops: CDR1 MGHDK, CDR2 SYGVNS. The CDR3 spans 14 residues. This CDR3 reads CASSEFIGNEKLFF.

The chain recombines TRBV6-5 with TRBJ2-5; TCRdb outputs TRBD1, but without DNA this stays unchecked. Germline CDR1 is MNHEY and CDR2 is SVGAGI. The CDR3 sequence is 14 residues long. The CDR3 region is CASSSTGGGETQYF.

This chain links TRBV7-3 with TRBJ2-5. The CDR3 is 15 amino acids. Germline V CDR1 and CDR2: SGHTA, FQGTGA. The CDR3 here is CASSLHGLIQETQYF.

This chain links TRBV6-2 or TRBV6-3 with TRBJ2-5; with no DNA, the TCRdb D assignment of TRBD2 cannot be verified. The germline CDR1 and CDR2 sequences are MNHEY and SVGEGT. The CDR3 has 15 amino acids. CDR3 loop: CASSTYRDSLETQYF.

The V call is TRBV6-6, the J call TRBJ2-3. The CDR3 totals 13 residues. The germline CDR1 and CDR2 sequences are MNHNY and SVGAGI (reference sequence). Here the CDR3 reads CASSYDLTDTQYF.

The chain combines TRBV4-1 with TRBJ2-3; TCRdb calls TRBD1, which cannot be checked without DNA. CDR3 length equals 14 residues. Germline values: CDR1 MGHRA, CDR2 YSYEKL. CDR3 amino acids: CASSPGTATDTQYF.

This chain joins TRBV20-1 and TRBJ1-1. Looked up from germline, CDR1 is DFQATT and CDR2 is SNEGSKA (reference sequence). The CDR3 is 13 residues long. The chain's CDR3 is CSAPARWDTEAFF.

This chain connects TRBV27 to TRBJ1-5. CDR1 is MNHEY, CDR2 SMNVEV, per germline (reference sequence). This CDR3 comprises 14 residues. The CDR3 sequence: CASSSRVSHQPQHF.

The chain links TRBV6-6 to TRBJ2-5; lacking DNA, the TRBD1 call made by TCRdb goes unchecked. The CDR3 extends over 14 amino acids. Germline loops: CDR1 MNHNY, CDR2 SVGAGI (reference sequence). CDR3 protein: CASSLQGSRETQYF.

This chain links TRBV3-1 with TRBJ1-4. The CDR3 runs 13 residues. CDR1 LGHDT and CDR2 YNNKEL come from the germline V gene (reference sequence). The CDR3 loop is CASRPSTNEKLFF.

The chain is built from TRBV5-4 and TRBJ2-1; TCRdb designates TRBD2, a call that cannot be tested without DNA. Germline V gene sequence: CDR1 SGHNT, CDR2 YYREEE (reference sequence). The CDR3 runs to 15 residues. This CDR3 is CASRQGLPSYNEQFF.

The chain couples TRBV12-3 or TRBV12-4 to TRBJ1-6; TCRdb names TRBD1, which stays unverified in the absence of DNA. The CDR3 runs to 15 residues. The CDR3 protein is CASSFLQGGNSPLHF.